The 2 T cell receptor beta chains presented below share a single source sample, sequenced in a study of CD8+ T cells in alopecia areata (dated by TCRdb to 2017 to 2018). The time point label for this specimen denotes: baseline before oral tofacitinib. Library prep was done by the immunoSEQ multiplex PCR assay. To provide template for TCR sequencing, every sample had RNA extracted and reverse transcribed into cDNA. Held by TCRdb, this immuneACCESS table contains in-frame sequences only and omits some clones. Under half of the omission traces to an unresolved V gene where checked; the cause of the rest is unknown. This sample is represented by 150,000 to 200,000 clones; 59% of them were singletons. Over 12% of the sample comes from the top ten. Here the sequenced sample was CD4+ T cells sorted from blood, taken at week 0. The source of these receptors is a human donor with alopecia areata.

This sequence joins TRBV29-1 and TRBJ2-1; 8 positions match TRBD1. Germline CDR1 is SQVTM and CDR2 is ANQGSEA. The CDR3 sequence is 14 residues long. Trimming cost V 4 bases and J 3 bases; bases outside gene matches: 5. The DNA for the CDR3 is TGCAGCGTTGTGAGGACAGGGAACTACAATGAGCAGTTCTTC. Translation: CSVVRTGNYNEQFF.

CDR3 nucleotides: TGTGCCAGCGGCAGGGTCGGGGAGCTGTTTTTT. Translating gives CASGRVGELFF. This rearrangement joins TRBV25-1 to TRBJ2-2; D is possibly TRBD1 (5 bases). The CDR3 runs to 11 residues. V lost 8 bases, J lost 7 bases, and 8 bases lay in between. Germline CDR1 and CDR2: MGHDK and SYGVNS.